A selection of T cell receptor beta chains follows, all from one sample in a study of OX40 agonist ivuxolimab in advanced cancers. The table came from immunoSEQ multiplex PCR; TCRdb's copy has only in-frame clones and leaves some out. This table holds around 16,000 clones, about nine tenths found once. Material: CD4+ or CD8+ T cells sorted from blood, obtained in a trial of the OX40 agonist ivuxolimab. The receptors come from an adult with an advanced solid tumor such as melanoma, head and neck, liver or kidney cancer. CDR3s include the opening cysteine and the closing phenylalanine or tryptophan. Fields, in order: D gene, J gene, clone size, V gene, CDR3 DNA, CDR3 protein. The D gene is left open where the match is weak. A clone size is listed for some rows: how often the clone was seen (once, few, many), or a class if it is expanded.

NA	TRBJ2-5	NA	TRBV7-6	TGTGCCAGCAGCGAACGGGAGTACCAAGAGACCCAGTACTTC	CASSEREYQETQYF
NA	TRBJ2-1	NA	TRBV19	TGTGCCAGTAGTATTGGGGGGCCCTCTGGGTACAATGAGCAGTTCTTC	CASSIGGPSGYNEQFF
NA	TRBJ1-2	NA	TRBV5-5	TGTGCCAGCAGCGATATAGAGTTGGACAAAGCTAACTATGGCTACACCTTC	CASSDIELDKANYGYTF
NA	TRBJ1-2	NA	TRBV30	TGTGCCTGGAAAGAGAACTATGGCTACACCTTC	CAWKENYGYTF
NA	TRBJ2-2	NA	TRBV7-2	TGTGCCAGCAGCTTACCCCCCCGGGAGCTGTTTTTT	CASSLPPRELFF
TRBD2	TRBJ2-7	NA	TRBV5-1	TGCGCCAGCAGCTTGGGGACTAGCGGGCGCCTAACCTACGAGCAGTACTTC	CASSLGTSGRLTYEQYF
TRBD2	TRBJ2-1	NA	TRBV7-6	TGTGCCAGCAGCAAAGCGGGAGGGGCTAACAATGAGCAGTTCTTC	CASSKAGGANNEQFF
TRBD1	TRBJ2-7	NA	TRBV5-5	TGTGCCAGCAGCCCAGGACAGGGGCCAAGGAGCTCCTACGAGCAGTACTTC	CASSPGQGPRSSYEQYF
NA	TRBJ2-7	NA	TRBV25-1	TGTGCCAGCAGTGATCCCGGGGATACCTACGAGCAGTACTTC	CASSDPGDTYEQYF
NA	TRBJ2-1	NA	TRBV19	TGTGCCACCAACCACCTAGGCAATGAGCAGTTCTTC	CATNHLGNEQFF
NA	TRBJ1-1	NA	TRBV19	TGTGCCAGTAGTATTATTAGTAAGGGGATGAACACTGAAGCTTTCTTT	CASSIISKGMNTEAFF
NA	TRBJ2-3	NA	TRBV11-3	TGTGCCAGCAGCTTAAATCCGAGGGGGACAGATACGCAGTATTTT	CASSLNPRGTDTQYF
TRBD2	TRBJ2-1	once	TRBV7-9	TGTGCCAGCAGCACCCGACTAGCGGGAGACAGTGAGCAGTTCTTC	CASSTRLAGDSEQFF
TRBD1	TRBJ2-7	NA	TRBV7-9	TGTGCCAGCAGCCCATGGACAGGATATCCCTACGAGCAGTACTTC	CASSPWTGYPYEQYF
NA	TRBJ1-1	NA	TRBV14	TGTGCCAGCAGCCCACTGATAGGGCAGTCGAACACTGAAGCTTTCTTT	CASSPLIGQSNTEAFF
NA	TRBJ1-3	NA	TRBV7-6	TGTGCCAGCAGCCCTACCGGGGGCTCTGGAAACACCATATATTTT	CASSPTGGSGNTIYF
TRBD2	TRBJ2-3	NA	TRBV19	TGTGCCAGTAGTTTCCTAGCGGGAATTAGCACAGATACGCAGTATTTT	CASSFLAGISTDTQYF
TRBD1	TRBJ1-4	NA	TRBV2	TGTGCCAGCACCCTCATGACAGGGATTAATGAAAAACTGTTTTTT	CASTLMTGINEKLFF
NA	TRBJ1-3	NA	TRBV7-2	TGTGCCAGCAGCTTAGCAGATTCTGGAAACACCATATATTTT	CASSLADSGNTIYF
TRBD1	TRBJ1-3	NA	TRBV6-6	TGTGCCAGCAGTTCTCCGACAGGGTCTGGAAACACCATATATTTT	CASSSPTGSGNTIYF
NA	TRBJ2-5	NA	TRBV19	TGTGCCAGTAGTATAACGGACAGAGACCTTCGAGAGACCCAGTACTTC	CASSITDRDLRETQYF
NA	TRBJ2-1	NA	TRBV7-2	TGTGCCAGCAGCCGTCGGGGGTACGAGAATGAGCAGTTCTTC	CASSRRGYENEQFF
TRBD2	TRBJ2-1	NA	TRBV5-1	TGCGCCAGCAGCTTGGGGACTAGTGGTTACAATGAGCAGTTCTTC	CASSLGTSGYNEQFF
NA	TRBJ2-3	NA	TRBV6-6	TGTGCCAGCAGTTACTTACTAGGGAGCACAGATACGCAGTATTTT	CASSYLLGSTDTQYF
NA	TRBJ2-7	NA	TRBV13	TGTGCCAGCAGCTTATCTCCGACGGCCTACGAGCAGTACTTC	CASSLSPTAYEQYF
TRBD2	TRBJ2-3	NA	TRBV7-9	TGTGCCAGCTTGTCAAGCGGGAGGGGGCTCACAGATACGCAGTATTTT	CASLSSGRGLTDTQYF
TRBD1	TRBJ2-5	NA	TRBV7-9	TGTGCCAGCAGCCGAGGACAGGGGGAGACCCAGTACTTC	CASSRGQGETQYF
NA	TRBJ1-5	NA	TRBV6-5	TGTGCCAGCAGATACGCAGGGATGTTTAGCAATCAGCCCCAGCATTTT	CASRYAGMFSNQPQHF
TRBD1	TRBJ2-7	NA	TRBV19	TGTGCCAGTAGTATATCTTTGGGACAGGGGGTCTACGAGCAGTACTTC	CASSISLGQGVYEQYF
TRBD2	TRBJ2-5	once	TRBV27	TGTGCCAGCAGTTTATCTCACCTGCTAGCGGTCCAAGAGACCCAGTACTTC	CASSLSHLLAVQETQYF
TRBD1	TRBJ2-5	NA	TRBV23-1	TGCGCCAGCAGTATCGAGACAGGGCGGGAGACCCAGTACTTC	CASSIETGRETQYF
TRBD1	TRBJ2-7	NA	TRBV7-2	TGTGCCAGCAGCAAAGAAGGGACAGGAGCCTACGAGCAGTACTTC	CASSKEGTGAYEQYF
NA	TRBJ2-5	NA	TRBV7-6	TGTGCCAGCAGCCCGATCAGGGTAGTAGATGAAGAGACCCAGTACTTC	CASSPIRVVDEETQYF
NA	TRBJ2-7	NA	TRBV7-3	TGTGCCAGCAGCTACACGCCCCCTGGGACCCCGGGGGAGCAGTACTTC	CASSYTPPGTPGEQYF
NA	TRBJ2-2	few	TRBV4-3	TGCGCCAGCAGCCAAGACGCTCCATACACCGGGGAGCTGTTTTTT	CASSQDAPYTGELFF
TRBD2	TRBJ2-7	NA	TRBV7-8	TGTGCCAGCAGACCCCTGCGGGAGCAGGGCGACGAGCAGTACTTC	CASRPLREQGDEQYF
NA	TRBJ2-3	once	TRBV15	TGTGCCACCAGCCCGTTCCGGGACCACCGGCCCGGTGCTAGCACAGATACGCAGTATTTT	CATSPFRDHRPGASTDTQYF
TRBD1	TRBJ2-7	once	TRBV7-2	TGTGCCAGCAGCTTTACAGGGGGCGTATACGAGCAGTACTTC	CASSFTGGVYEQYF
NA	TRBJ1-2	NA	TRBV13	TGTGCCAGCAGCCTCCGGGACACCTTTTACTATGGCTACACCTTC	CASSLRDTFYYGYTF
NA	TRBJ2-1	NA	TRBV7-6	TGTGCCAGCAGCTTAGTAAGTTACAATGAGCAGTTCTTC	CASSLVSYNEQFF
NA	TRBJ1-1	NA	TRBV7-9	TGTGCCAGCAGCGCCGGGGTCACTGAAGCTTTCTTT	CASSAGVTEAFF
NA	TRBJ2-2	few	TRBV9	TGTGCCAGCAGCGTTAATAGGCGGGTAACGAAAGGAACCGGGGAGCTGTTTTTT	CASSVNRRVTKGTGELFF
TRBD2	TRBJ2-1	NA	TRBV27	TGTGCCAGCAGCCAGGGGACTAGCGGTTACAATGAGCAGTTCTTC	CASSQGTSGYNEQFF
TRBD2	TRBJ2-1	NA	TRBV13	TGTGCCAGCAGCTTTAGCGGGACTCTGTACAATGAGCAGTTCTTC	CASSFSGTLYNEQFF
NA	TRBJ1-3	NA	TRBV2	TGTGCCAGCAGTGAAAGGGCAGGGAACGGTGCCAGCTCTGGAAACACCATATATTTT	CASSERAGNGASSGNTIYF
NA	TRBJ2-7	NA	TRBV15	TGTGCCACCAGCAGAGGCCGGACCCCAGGTGGGAAGCAGTACTTC	CATSRGRTPGGKQYF